One sample yielded the 12 T cell receptor beta chains listed below, sequenced in a study of blood T cell repertoires in COVID-19. Assay: immunoSEQ multiplex PCR; the TCRdb copy retains only in-frame clones and omits some. The profile covers about 29,000 clones, with 84% appearing a single time and about 9.3% taken by the ten largest. Sequencing was performed on peripheral blood. Source of these receptors: an elderly man with active COVID-19.

V usage is TRBV27 and J usage is TRBJ2-4, with TRBD2 matching 7 bases. Germline V CDR1 and CDR2: MNHEY, SMNVEV (reference sequence). The CDR3 consists of 17 residues. The junction had 10 bases not matched to a gene; V was cut back by 5 bases and J by 0 bases. The CDR3 nucleotides are TGTGCCAGCAGTCCGCGGGGGAGTAGCTTAGCCAAAAACATTCAGTACTTC. Its protein product is CASSPRGSSLAKNIQYF.

The chain has TRBV19 and TRBJ1-5, with D perhaps matching TRBD1 (6 bases). CDR3 length: 19 amino acids. V was pared by 5 bases and J by 1 base, with 24 bases between. Germline CDR1 reads LNHDA; CDR2 reads SQIVND (reference sequence). CDR3 nucleotides: TGTGCCAGTAGTGTTCACAGGGATGCCTGGGATCGCAGCAATCAGCCCCAGCATTTT. It codes for CASSVHRDAWDRSNQPQHF.

The J gene is TRBJ1-1, the V gene TRBV10-3; D is perhaps TRBD1 (6 bases). This CDR3 region has 14 residues. Germline V CDR1 and CDR2: ENHRY, SYGVKD. Trimming stripped 1 base from V and 4 bases from J, with 10 bases between. CDR3 residues: CAISELTGSTEAFF. The CDR3 nucleotides read TGTGCCATCAGTGAGTTGACAGGTTCCACTGAAGCTTTCTTT.

V gene TRBV5-1 combines with J gene TRBJ1-4; 9 bases map to TRBD1. After removal of 0 bases from V and 5 bases from J, the junction contained 2 bases not matched to a gene. Germline V gives CDR1 SGHRS, CDR2 YFSETQ. This CDR3 has 15 residues. The DNA for the CDR3 is TGCGCCAGCAGCTTGGACGGGACAGGGAATGAAAAACTGTTTTTT. Its translation: CASSLDGTGNEKLFF.

J is TRBJ1-4 and V is TRBV5-1; 7 nucleotides align to TRBD1. V lost 4 bases and J lost 0; bases outside the gene matches: 9. Germline CDR1 reads SGHRS; CDR2 reads YFSETQ. This CDR3 region has 17 residues. The CDR3 DNA follows: TGCGCCAGCAGCCCAGGGGGGCAGCCCGCAACTAATGAAAAACTGTTTTTT. This gives the protein CASSPGGQPATNEKLFF.

V and J are TRBV5-5 and TRBJ2-7; 7 nucleotides match TRBD1. CDR3 size: 15 residues. Trimming took 2 bases from V and 2 from J; bases not matched to a gene: 7. Germline assignment: CDR1 SGHKS and CDR2 YYEKEE (reference sequence). CDR3 loop: CASSFIFQGAYEQYF. CDR3 nucleotides: TGTGCCAGCAGCTTTATCTTTCAGGGGGCCTACGAGCAGTACTTC.

The V call is TRBV27, the J call TRBJ2-6; D gene ambiguous. Deletions cut 4 bases from V and 1 base from J, with 8 bases between. Per germline, CDR1 MNHEY and CDR2 SMNVEV (reference sequence). The CDR3 extends over 15 amino acids. The chain's CDR3 is CASSSPQSGANVLTF. DNA of the CDR3: TGTGCCAGCAGTTCCCCTCAGTCTGGGGCCAACGTCCTGACTTTC.

The table lists this clone with a count of one. This sequence joins TRBV6-1 and TRBJ1-4; 9 nucleotides match TRBD1. The V segment lost 2 bases and the J segment 7 bases; nucleotides outside the gene matches: 5. CDR1 is MNHNS, CDR2 SASEGT, per germline. The CDR3 sequence is 15 residues long. The CDR3 protein is CASSEPQGAREKLFF. CDR3 bases: TGTGCCAGCAGTGAACCACAGGGGGCGCGTGAAAAACTGTTTTTT.

The chain links TRBV5-5 to TRBJ1-1; D not resolved. Germline lookup yields CDR1 SGHKS and CDR2 YYEKEE (reference sequence). The V and J ends lost 0 bases and 4 bases respectively, with 19 bases between them. The CDR3 runs 17 residues. The CDR3 region has the DNA TGTGCCAGCAGCTTGGAATTGGTTGGAGGGCTTATCACTGAAGCTTTCTTT. It is translated as CASSLELVGGLITEAFF.

This clone has just one count. The chain carries TRBV29-1 and TRBJ2-7; 9 bases agree with TRBD1. CDR3 size: 17 residues. Germline CDR1 SQVTM, CDR2 ANQGSEA. The trim removed 6 bases at V and 2 bases at J, leaving 17 bases unmatched. CDR3 nucleotides: TGCAGCGTATTCCTCCGGGACAGGGATCGGGAACCCTACGAGCAGTACTTC. This translates into CSVFLRDRDREPYEQYF.

The table lists this clone with a count of one. The chain carries TRBV3-1 (or the pseudogene TRBV3-2) and TRBJ1-2; perhaps TRBD1 as D (6 bases). V lost 5 bases to trimming and J lost 1 base, with 20 bases between them. The length of the CDR3 is 17 residues. Germline CDR1 LGHDT, CDR2 YNNKEL (reference sequence). The CDR3 DNA follows: TGTGCCAGCAGCTTAACCCTACAGGGTCTCGGTAACTATGGCTACACCTTC. Encoded protein: CASSLTLQGLGNYGYTF.

The chain recombines TRBV11-2 with TRBJ2-7; TRBD1 matches 9 bases. Germline CDR1 is SGHAT and CDR2 is FQNNGV. The V segment lost 10 bases and the J segment 5 bases; nucleotides outside the gene matches: 6. The CDR3 has 12 residues. CDR3 sequence (DNA): TGTGCCACCGGGACAGGGTACCACGAGCAGTACTTC. This gives the protein CATGTGYHEQYF.